This TCR beta chain appears in the sequencing data of a study of identifying expanded T cells in peripheral blood. Study-level points and caveats: Two-week clone count variance significantly increased as total template count grew. About 1.2 clones differed between technical replicates, versus roughly 17 and 20 over time.

TCRdb's copy holds only in-frame clones and misses some; the assay was immunoSEQ multiplex PCR. The profile covers approximately 110,000 clones, with about 88% appearing a single time and 7.5% to 9.5% taken by the ten largest. Collection occurred without any documented infections or immune events in donors. Germline-derived CDR1 and CDR2 are SGHTA and FQGNSA. V lost 5 bases and J 3 bases, leaving 23 bases between the germline ends. This CDR3 region has 18 residues. For this clone: Antigen specificity is unknown.

This chain uses TRBV7-2 with TRBJ2-1; D possibly corresponds to TRBD2 (5 bases). This clonotype was obtained from a person aged 18 to 75 in good health. The sequenced material came from blood. The CDR3 nucleotides read TGTGCCAGCAGCCCTAGCATGTCTCATATAAGTGACTACAATGAGCAGTTCTTC. Translation: CASSPSMSHISDYNEQFF.